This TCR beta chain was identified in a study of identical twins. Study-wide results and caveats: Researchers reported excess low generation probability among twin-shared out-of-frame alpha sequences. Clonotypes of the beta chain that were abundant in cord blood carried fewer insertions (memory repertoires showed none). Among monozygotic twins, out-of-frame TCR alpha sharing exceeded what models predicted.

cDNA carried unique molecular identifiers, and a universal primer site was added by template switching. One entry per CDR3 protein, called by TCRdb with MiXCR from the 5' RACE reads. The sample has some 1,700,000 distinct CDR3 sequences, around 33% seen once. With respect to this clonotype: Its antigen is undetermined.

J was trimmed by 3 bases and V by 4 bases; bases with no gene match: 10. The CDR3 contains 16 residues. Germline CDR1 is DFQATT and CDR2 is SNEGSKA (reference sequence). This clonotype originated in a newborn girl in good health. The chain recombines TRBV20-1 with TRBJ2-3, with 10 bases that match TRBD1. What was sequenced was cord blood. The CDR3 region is CSATRQGASRTDTQYF. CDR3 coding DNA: TGCAGTGCTACACGACAGGGGGCGAGTCGGACAGATACGCAGTATTTT.